These T cell receptor beta chains were read from a single sample in a study of regulatory T cells in long-lasting Graves disease. MiXCR, applied by TCRdb to the multiplex PCR reads, yields one record per CDR3 protein. Of more than 300,000 distinct CDR3 sequences listed, roughly a sixth were seen once; the top ten hold about 20%. Here the sequenced sample was peripheral blood mononuclear cells (PBMCs), taken at new diagnosis, from a patient treated with antithyroid drugs. The receptors originated from a female donor with Graves disease. The CDR3 runs from the conserved cysteine through the conserved F or W. D genes are given only for firm matches. Size tells how often a clone was seen (once, few, many) or the class of an expanded clone, and some rows leave it out.

CDR3 protein,CDR3 DNA,J gene,clone size,V gene,D gene,CDR3 length
CASSSKPDRDTQYF,TGTGCCAGCAGCTCCAAACCCGACAGGGACACGCAGTATTTT,TRBJ2-3,many,TRBV7-9,TRBD1,14
CASSLVGGRLNEQYF,TGTGCCAGCAGCTTGGTCGGCGGGAGATTAAACGAGCAGTACTTC,TRBJ2-7,many,TRBV5-6,TRBD2,15
CSAPLALAGVDEQFF,TGCAGTGCCCCGTTAGCACTAGCGGGAGTCGATGAGCAGTTCTTC,TRBJ2-1,many,TRBV20-1,TRBD2,15
CASSQEARGPLYGYTF,TGTGCCAGCAGCCAAGAAGCCAGAGGACCACTCTATGGCTACACCTTC,TRBJ1-2,many,TRBV14,.,16
CSVCTHEVNTGELFF,TGCAGCGTTTGTACTCACGAGGTGAACACCGGGGAGCTGTTTTTT,TRBJ2-2,few,TRBV29-1,.,15
CASSPDRSGDTIYF,TGTGCCAGCAGCCCGGACAGGAGCGGAGACACCATATATTTT,TRBJ1-3,many,TRBV7-9,TRBD1,14
CASSDRDRGGTGELFF,TGTGCCAGCAGTGATAGGGACAGGGGAGGGACCGGGGAGCTGTTTTTT,TRBJ2-2,many,TRBV6-1,TRBD1,16
CASSSGVPHNEQFF,TGTGCCAGCAGCTCAGGGGTACCCCACAATGAGCAGTTCTTC,TRBJ2-1,many,TRBV7-9,.,14
CASSLVRRLAGLTDTQYF,TGTGCCAGCAGCTTAGTCCGGAGACTAGCGGGACTCACAGATACGCAGTATTTT,TRBJ2-3,.,TRBV7-2,TRBD2,18
CSVGQGDQPQHF,TGCAGCGTTGGACAGGGGGATCAGCCCCAGCATTTT,TRBJ1-5,.,TRBV29-1,TRBD1,12
CASRYSGTGGGYTF,TGTGCCAGCAGGTACTCCGGGACAGGGGGTGGCTACACCTTC,TRBJ1-2,.,TRBV12-3/TRBV12-4,TRBD1,14
CSGILAGGGYEQYF,TGCAGCGGCATACTAGCGGGAGGAGGTTACGAGCAGTACTTC,TRBJ2-7,many,TRBV29-1,TRBD2,14
CSATRTGSYNSPLHF,TGCAGTGCTACCAGGACAGGCTCCTATAATTCACCCCTCCACTTT,TRBJ1-6,.,TRBV20-1,TRBD1,15
CASSLVLAGGQETQYF,TGTGCCAGCAGCTTAGTCTTAGCGGGAGGGCAAGAGACCCAGTACTTC,TRBJ2-5,.,TRBV7-2,TRBD2,16
CSVSTGARNTEAFF,TGCAGCGTTTCCACAGGGGCCCGTAACACTGAAGCTTTCTTT,TRBJ1-1,many,TRBV29-1,TRBD1,14
CASSSTLAGGGNEQFF,TGTGCCAGCAGTTCCACACTAGCGGGAGGAGGGAATGAGCAGTTCTTC,TRBJ2-1,many,TRBV6-2/TRBV6-3,TRBD2,16
CASSQMGPRGNTEAFF,TGTGCCAGCAGTCAAATGGGACCCCGCGGGAACACTGAAGCTTTCTTT,TRBJ1-1,.,TRBV27,.,16
CSATDRVSGNTIYF,TGCAGTGCAACGGACAGGGTCTCTGGAAACACCATATATTTT,TRBJ1-3,many,TRBV20-1,TRBD1,14
CASSPGSAYEQYF,TGCGCCAGCAGTCCAGGGTCAGCCTACGAGCAGTACTTC,TRBJ2-7,many,TRBV4-1,.,13
CSASRLAEPYEQYF,TGCAGTGCTAGTCGATTAGCGGAGCCCTACGAGCAGTACTTC,TRBJ2-7,many,TRBV20-1,.,14
CASTLGQRSQPRHF,TGTGCCAGCACTTTAGGACAGCGCAGTCAGCCCCGGCATTTT,TRBJ1-5,.,TRBV6-2/TRBV6-3,.,14
CASSFHGGINTEAFF,TGTGCCAGCAGCTTTCATGGGGGTATCAACACTGAAGCTTTCTTT,TRBJ1-1,many,TRBV7-3,.,15
CASSQTSGSYNEQFF,TGTGCCAGCAGCCAGACTAGCGGCTCCTACAATGAGCAGTTCTTC,TRBJ2-1,many,TRBV2,TRBD2,15
CASSWDRELVGEQFF,TGTGCCAGCAGCTGGGACAGGGAGCTTGTGGGTGAGCAGTTCTTC,TRBJ2-1,few,TRBV12-3/TRBV12-4,TRBD1,15
CASGLGRSSYNEQFF,TGTGCTAGTGGTTTAGGGCGGAGCTCCTACAATGAGCAGTTCTTC,TRBJ2-1,.,TRBV12-5,.,15
CASSVSQGWTEAFF,TGTGCCAGCAGCGTTTCGCAGGGTTGGACTGAAGCTTTCTTT,TRBJ1-1,many,TRBV9,.,14
CASSLNGGGSGYTF,TGCGCCAGCAGCTTGAACGGCGGAGGTAGCGGCTACACCTTC,TRBJ1-2,many,TRBV5-1,.,14
CSVLLGTVEAFF,TGCAGCGTCCTACTAGGGACAGTAGAAGCTTTCTTT,TRBJ1-1,.,TRBV29-1,TRBD1,12
CASSLNGGGTYNEQFF,TGTGCCAGCAGCTTAAATGGGGGCGGGACCTACAATGAGCAGTTCTTC,TRBJ2-1,many,TRBV7-2,.,16
CASSFANYLQNSNQPQHF,TGTGCCAGCAGCTTCGCCAATTACTTGCAGAATAGCAATCAGCCCCAGCATTTT,TRBJ1-5,many,TRBV7-2,.,18
CATSDSTSGRSGQYF,TGTGCCACCAGTGATTCGACTAGCGGGAGAAGTGGCCAGTACTTC,TRBJ2-5,.,TRBV24-1,TRBD2,15
CASSFVRDSPYEQYF,TGTGCCAGCAGTTTTGTTCGGGACAGCCCGTACGAGCAGTACTTC,TRBJ2-7,.,TRBV27,TRBD1,15
CASSNGQVNTEAFF,TGTGCCAGCAGCAACGGACAGGTGAACACTGAAGCTTTCTTT,TRBJ1-1,many,TRBV11-1,TRBD1,14
CATSRDPEAGVSDTQYF,TGTGCCACCAGCAGAGATCCTGAGGCCGGGGTTTCAGATACGCAGTATTTT,TRBJ2-3,.,TRBV15,.,17
CASSVAGTRQETQYF,TGTGCCAGCAGCGTCGCCGGGACTCGCCAAGAGACCCAGTACTTC,TRBJ2-5,.,TRBV9,.,15
CASSLIRLLSGRSDTQYF,TGTGCCAGCAGCTTAATTCGGTTACTTAGCGGGAGATCAGATACGCAGTATTTT,TRBJ2-3,many,TRBV7-2,TRBD2,18
CASSVSGSYQETQYF,TGTGCCAGCAGCGTTAGCGGGAGCTACCAAGAGACCCAGTACTTC,TRBJ2-5,many,TRBV9,TRBD2,15
CATNSGRARNEQFF,TGTGCCACTAACAGCGGGAGGGCCAGGAATGAGCAGTTCTTC,TRBJ2-1,many,TRBV19,TRBD2,14
CASSEGERNTGELFF,TGCGCCAGCAGTGAGGGGGAACGAAACACCGGGGAGCTGTTTTTT,TRBJ2-2,many,TRBV10-1,.,15
CSVEDSGVFEQYF,TGCAGCGTTGAAGATTCCGGGGTATTCGAGCAGTACTTC,TRBJ2-7,many,TRBV29-1,.,13
CAGRVGGNQPQHF,TGTGCCGGGAGGGTCGGCGGCAATCAGCCCCAGCATTTT,TRBJ1-5,many,TRBV2,.,13
CASSSERGEFTDTQYF,TGTGCCAGCAGCTCGGAGCGGGGGGAATTTACAGATACGCAGTATTTT,TRBJ2-3,many,TRBV7-2,TRBD2,16
CASSFNRAETQYF,TGTGCCAGCAGTTTTAACAGGGCAGAGACCCAGTACTTC,TRBJ2-5,many,TRBV28,.,13
CAFPASGGDYNSPLHF,TGTGCCTTCCCCGCGTCAGGGGGTGATTATAATTCACCCCTCCACTTT,TRBJ1-6,many,TRBV2,TRBD1,16
CASNKDAGELFF,TGTGCCAGCAATAAGGATGCCGGGGAGCTGTTTTTT,TRBJ2-2,.,TRBV12-3/TRBV12-4,.,12
CASSRGLAGGRPTGELFF,TGTGCCAGCAGCCGTGGCTTAGCGGGAGGGCGTCCCACCGGGGAGCTGTTTTTT,TRBJ2-2,few,TRBV7-3,TRBD2,18
CASSHRVHRQETQYF,TGTGCCAGCAGTCACCGGGTACATCGCCAAGAGACCCAGTACTTC,TRBJ2-5,.,TRBV25-1,.,15
CASSWGPNYEQYF,TGTGCCAGCAGTTGGGGTCCCAACTACGAGCAGTACTTC,TRBJ2-7,many,TRBV27,.,13
CASSLVQGGEKLFF,TGCGCCAGCAGCTTGGTACAGGGGGGCGAAAAACTGTTTTTT,TRBJ1-4,.,TRBV9,TRBD1,14
CASGFGDPGQPQHF,TGTGCCTCTGGGTTTGGGGACCCTGGGCAACCCCAGCATTTT,TRBJ1-5,.,TRBV6-1,.,14
CASSYTQLAKNIQYF,TGTGCCAGCAGTTACACACAACTAGCCAAAAACATTCAGTACTTC,TRBJ2-4,.,TRBV6-2/TRBV6-3,.,15
CASSPSGSSTDAQYF,TGTGCCAGCAGTCCAAGCGGGAGTTCCACAGATGCGCAGTATTTT,TRBJ2-3,.,TRBV7-2,TRBD2,15
CASSYGSGGANVLTF,TGTGCCAGCAGTTACGGGAGCGGTGGGGCCAACGTCCTGACTTTC,TRBJ2-6,many,TRBV6-2/TRBV6-3,.,15